The 9 T cell receptor beta chains reported below all come from one sample, sequenced in a study of T cell changes during pregnancy in multiple sclerosis. Here immunoSEQ multiplex PCR was the method, and the copy in TCRdb shows in-frame clones only, minus some. The sample contains about 83,000 clones, about 95% of which appear only once. The material was peripheral blood, obtained in the second trimester of pregnancy. These TCRs come from a female donor with multiple sclerosis, enrolled in a pregnancy study.

This chain connects TRBV13 to TRBJ2-2; TRBD1 aligns across 7 bases. CDR1 and CDR2 from the germline V gene are PRHDT and FYEKMQ (reference sequence). V lost 5 bases and J lost 6; bases outside the gene matches: 12. There are 16 residues in the CDR3. CDR3 protein: CASSPTTGERAGELFF. Written as DNA, the CDR3 is TGTGCCAGCAGCCCTACTACAGGGGAAAGGGCCGGGGAGCTGTTTTTT.

This chain connects TRBV19 to TRBJ1-5, with D unclear. This CDR3 has 14 amino acids. Trimming cost V 5 bases and J 7 bases, with 15 bases left between them. Germline-derived CDR1 and CDR2 are LNHDA and SQIVND (reference sequence). The CDR3 region has the DNA TGTGCCAGTAGTCGGACTTCCCCTTGGCAGCCCCAGCATTTT. Protein sequence: CASSRTSPWQPQHF.

The genes are TRBV21-1 and TRBJ2-1; the tabulated D call, TRBD2, remains unverified against the DNA. TRBV21-1 is a documented pseudogene. This CDR3 comprises 12 residues. CDR3 sequence: CASSKVPREQFF. CDR3 nucleotide sequence: TGTGCCAGCAGCAAAGTCCCCCGGGAGCAGTTCTTC.

The chain couples TRBV28 to TRBJ2-5; 12 bases fit TRBD1. CDR3 length: 16 residues. The J segment lost 1 base and the V segment lost 2 bases, leaving 2 bases of the junction unmatched. Germline lookup yields CDR1 MDHEN and CDR2 SYDVKM. DNA of the CDR3: TGTGCCAGCAGTTTAGGGACAGGGGGCTTCCAAGAGACCCAGTACTTC. Its translation is CASSLGTGGFQETQYF.

The genes are TRBV5-1 and TRBJ1-1; TRBD1 might be the D (5 bases). Germline V gene sequence: CDR1 SGHRS, CDR2 YFSETQ. Trimming pared 4 bases from V and 4 bases from J, leaving 23 bases between. The CDR3 totals 17 residues. The CDR3 bases are TGCGCCAGCAGCCTCTTCCTGAGACAGAAGGCGGTCACTGAAGCTTTCTTT. This gives the protein CASSLFLRQKAVTEAFF.

The chain employs TRBV11-3 and TRBJ2-2; D is unresolved. V was trimmed by 2 bases and J by 5 bases, leaving 6 bases between them. Germline V gene sequence: CDR1 SGHNT, CDR2 YENEEA. The length of the CDR3 is 13 residues. The DNA of the CDR3 is TGTGCCAGCAGCTTATTCAGGACCGGGGAGCTGTTTTTT. This codes for CASSLFRTGELFF. The whole variable domain, filled in from reference TRBV11-3 and TRBJ2-2, reads EAGVVQSPRYKIIEKKQPVAFWCNPISGHNTLYWYLQNLGQGPELLIRYENEEAVDDSQLPKDRFSAERLKGVDSTLKIQPAELGDSAVYLCASSLFRTGELFFGEGSRLTVL.

The chain links TRBV5-1 to TRBJ2-7; 11 nucleotides agree with TRBD2. CDR3 length: 14 residues. The germline V gene encodes CDR1 SGHRS and CDR2 YFSETQ. V was pared by 5 bases and J by 4 bases, with 5 bases of the junction left unmatched. CDR3 in amino acids: CASRGGTSGYEQYF. The CDR3, as DNA: TGCGCCAGCAGGGGAGGGACTAGCGGATACGAGCAGTACTTC.

The CDR3 here is CASSLGFQGGRGNEQFF. The CDR3 DNA reads as TGTGCCAGCAGCTTAGGGTTTCAAGGCGGGAGGGGGAATGAGCAGTTCTTC. This chain joins TRBV7-2 and TRBJ2-1, with 9 bases identical to TRBD2. V dropped 1 base and J dropped 7; count of bases not matched to a gene: 11. Looked up from germline, CDR1 is SGHTA and CDR2 is FQGNSA. This CDR3 spans 17 amino acids.

This chain joins TRBV4-1 and TRBJ1-5; 7 bases are a match to TRBD1. This CDR3 region has 17 residues. V was pared by 4 bases and J by 0 bases, with 9 bases of the junction left unmatched. Germline assignment: CDR1 MGHRA and CDR2 YSYEKL. The CDR3 loop reads CASSPHDREYSNQPQHF. Here the CDR3 DNA reads TGCGCCAGCAGCCCCCATGACAGGGAATATAGCAATCAGCCCCAGCATTTT.